The TCR beta chain under discussion was sequenced for a study of blood T cells in healthy people across ages. This clonotype turned up a few times. No antigen is known for it. General study points: Measured against age, TCR beta diversity per million T cells decreased in a roughly linear manner. PBMCs went unsorted, and a conclusive naive versus antigen-experienced comparison was therefore prevented.

V lost 2 bases, J lost 7 bases, and 3 bases stayed unmatched. The CDR3 covers 14 residues. CDR1 and CDR2 from the germline V gene are SEHNR and FQNEAQ (reference sequence). Those donating, healthy Caucasian individuals from Russia, were aged about 6 to 90. Through a sample-barcoded 5' primer and a J-beta primer mix, a second PCR was run for roughly 6 to 11 cycles. TCRdb independently ran MiXCR on the 5' RACE reads; one entry per CDR3 protein. In the table there are approximately 780,000 distinct CDR3 sequences, 20% to 30% of which are singletons. Separately, the same data were catalogued under a study of T cells of mothers and their children.

The sequence was obtained from a boy between 10 and 17 years old in good health. The chain links TRBV7-9 to TRBJ1-4, with 8 bases fitting TRBD1. Sample: blood. The CDR3 is CASSLTGQAEKLFF. DNA of the CDR3: TGTGCCAGCAGCTTAACGGGACAGGCTGAAAAACTGTTTTTT.